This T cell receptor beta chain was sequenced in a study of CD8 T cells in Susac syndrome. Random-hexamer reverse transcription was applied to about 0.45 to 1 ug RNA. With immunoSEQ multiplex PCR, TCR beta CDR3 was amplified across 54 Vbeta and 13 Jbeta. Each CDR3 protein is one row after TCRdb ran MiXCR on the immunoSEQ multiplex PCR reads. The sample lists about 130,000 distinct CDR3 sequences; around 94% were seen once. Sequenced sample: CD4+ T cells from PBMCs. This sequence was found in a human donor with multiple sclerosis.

For the CDR3, the DNA is TGCGCCAGCAGCTCTCTACTAGCGGGAGTTGCAGATACGCAGTATTTT. It encodes CASSSLLAGVADTQYF. J is TRBJ2-3 and V is TRBV5-1; 11 nucleotides match TRBD2. This CDR3 is built from 16 residues. Germline loops: CDR1 SGHRS, CDR2 YFSETQ. The V segment lost 3 bases and the J segment 4 bases; nucleotides outside the gene matches: 7.